The present T cell receptor (beta chain) was sequenced within a study of blood T cell repertoires in COVID-19 (dated by TCRdb to about 2020). For context, the study as a whole: Samples covering the acute and convalescent phases of COVID-19 were provided by collaborators in the United States, Italy and Spain. The samples were drawn from two sources: the first 160 participants of the ongoing ImmuneRACE study, and fewer than 1,500 subjects contributed by 6 global collaborators. A de-identified subject ID, COVID-19 status, age in years and sex were almost always included in the sample metadata. The repertoires were released in a freely available public database meant as a resource for research on the immune response to SARS-CoV-2. The dataset comprised deeply sampled blood TCRbeta repertoires from subjects exposed to, actively infected with, or recovered from COVID-19. The prospective study material was composed of cDNA or gDNA derived from T cells, B-cell-depleted T cells, or PBMCs. Where available, HLA class I and class II types were obtained from metadata supplied by the sample provider rather than from assay-based typing. What the study reported, not specific to this receptor: The amount of clinical and demographic metadata varied by source and participant and was provided uncurated.

Turning to this clone: No cognate antigen has been identified for it. No clone much larger than this one lies a single base away; base qualities are absent.

TCRbeta CDR3 regions were amplified from genomic DNA using the immunoSEQ Assay, a bias-controlled multiplex PCR. As for the authors' bioinformatics: Nucleated cell counts per sample were estimated from amplification of reference gene primers within the assay. To quantify the absolute abundance of each unique TCRbeta CDR3 rearrangement, sequence reads were collapsed and filtered. Productive Simpson clonality was computed per sample as the square root of Simpson's diversity index over productive rearrangements. TCRdb retrieved this table from immuneACCESS and kept in-frame rearrangements only. Not all clones are present; in checked studies, unresolved V genes account for under half, and no reason is known for the remainder. D and trimming were read from the DNA, whereas the V and J calls and clone size are those reported in that table. The sample has roughly 120,000 clones on record, about nine tenths of them singletons. About 1.9% of the sample goes to the ten largest clones.

Whole blood was collected in K2EDTA tubes by collaborating institutions according to the institutions' own protocols. For TCRbeta analysis, collaborators shipped samples as frozen whole blood, isolated PBMCs, or DNA extracted from either of those sample types. CDR1 SGHDT and CDR2 YYEEEE are derived from the germline V gene. Taken from cysteine to phenylalanine, the CDR3 has 18 residues. The retained sequence is limited to the CDR3, 54 bases, with the frame set at the first base. Trimmed from V: 4 bases; trimmed from J: 3 bases; junction bases lacking a gene match: 12. The chain joins TRBV5-6 to TRBJ2-1, with 11 bases matching TRBD1. The TCR originated in a human donor with active COVID-19. The donor label of this sample is uncertain. The sample comprised peripheral blood. The sequenced DNA is TGTGCCAGCAGCGAGGGACAGGGGGGGCCCTGGAACTACAATGAGCAGTTCTTC. This yields the protein CASSEGQGGPWNYNEQFF. With the rest looked up from the reference TRBV5-6 and TRBJ2-1 genes rather than sequenced, the full variable domain is DAGVTQSPTHLIKTRGQQVTLRCSPKSGHDTVSWYQQALGQGPQFIFQYYEEEERQRGNFPDRFSGHQFPNYSSELNVNALLLGDSALYLCASSEGQGGPWNYNEQFFGPGTRLTVL.